The table lists the clone carrying this T cell receptor (beta chain) with a few counts. These data are taken from a study of T-cell memory formation after mild COVID-19. Germline V gene data show CDR1 as SQVTM and CDR2 as ANQGSEA. Trimming cost V 6 bases and J 4 bases, with 9 bases left between them. The CDR3 is 11 residues long. TCRdb fed the 5' RACE reads into MiXCR, producing one record per CDR3 protein. The sample lists more than 250,000 distinct CDR3 sequences, more than 15% occurring once. The source is a man in his late teens or twenties who had mild COVID-19 (a few samples of this study predate the infection). Cell type and time point are not known. Sequences were obtained from PBMCs or a T cell subset sorted from them (not recorded which). The chain has TRBV29-1 and TRBJ1-2, with D perhaps TRBD1 (6 bases). The CDR3 loop reads CSVRTVYGYTF. DNA of the CDR3: TGCAGCGTCCGGACAGTCTATGGCTACACCTTC.